What follows is one TCR beta chain and its context. The specificity of this receptor is unknown. No much larger clone exists at a distance of one base, and base qualities are not known. The immunoSEQ assay at survey resolution was used to sequence TCRbeta rearrangements from genomic DNA. The original methods were these. Clonotypes representing more than 5% of the repertoire were considered putative leukemic clones, and about 58 such clones were identified across some 25 patients. In the TCR sequencing data, the lowest productive clonotype frequency that could be detected was 2.59 x 10-5. Only productive TCRbeta rearrangements, defined as complete and in-frame sequences, were included in the analyses. The clonality of each sample was calculated as Simpson clonality in the immunoSEQ Analyzer version 3.0. Clones were categorized by frequency as very rare, small, medium, large (1-20%) or hyperexpanded (>20%). OLGA 1.2.3 estimated generation probabilities, VDJtools produced V-gene circos plots, VDJdb was queried for specificities, and GLIPH identified CDR3 motifs. TCRdb carries this immuneACCESS record with in-frame sequences only. Its versions omit some clonotypes, under half of them owing to an unresolved V gene in the studies checked, with the rest unexplained. The V and J calls and clone size were taken over from that table, and D and trimming were inferred from the DNA. A total of several thousand clones appear in this sample, about 76% of them only once. Of the sample, about 1.9% falls within the top ten clones.

Patients with CD4+ T-LGLL were recruited at hematology units in Padova (Italy), Helsinki (Finland) and Shinshu (Japan). Patient samples were bead-purified CD4+, CD4+CD8+, CD57+ or CD56+ fractions, or unselected PBMC, depending on sample availability. Deep amplicon sequencing of the same DNA produced somatic STAT5B mutation profiles, and these profiles were combined with the patient TCRbeta data. All TCR-sequenced material derived from peripheral blood: patient blood samples and healthy donor buffy coats. Ficoll-Hypaque gradient centrifugation was used to isolate peripheral blood mononuclear cells. Genomic DNA was extracted using the Gentra Puregene Cell and Tissue kit, and a Qubit 2.0 fluorometer was used to quantify it. The sample is drawn from a study of STAT5B mutations in CD4+ large granular lymphocyte leukemia (dated 2022 in TCRdb). General notes on the study: When cryopreserved patient cells were available, CD8+ cells were first depleted, and selection with anti-CD4 microbeads was then performed. The study compared the TCRbeta repertoires of patients with CD4+ T-cell large granular lymphocyte leukemia against those of healthy blood donors. The purity of purified fractions was confirmed by flow cytometry on FACSCanto II or FACSVerse to exceed 95% among lymphocytes.

The paper's findings and limits, for the study overall: The sources of patient cells varied, and only six or seven CD4-sorted patient samples were included in the clonality comparison with healthy controls. Main leukemic clonotypes were private to each patient, although under 30% appeared at low frequency in other patients' non-leukemic repertoires. Enrichment of TRBV06-family usage was observed among the top patient clones (8/27) relative to healthy controls (2/35). Greater clonality appeared to be present in CD4-sorted patient repertoires than in healthy CD4+ repertoires, and the difference was retained after the putative leukemic clones were removed. Data were not HLA-matched; higher clonality in CD4+ versus CD8+ T-LGLL could reflect the relatively small sample size.

The CDR3 has 14 amino acids, counting the end cysteine and phenylalanine. Only the CDR3 DNA stays, 42 bases, in frame from base 1. V was cut back by 6 bases and J by 5 bases, leaving a gap of 13 bases between them. The germline V gene supplies CDR1 SGHVS and CDR2 FQNEAQ. In this chain, TRBV7-8 is recombined with TRBJ2-2, and perhaps TRBD2 as D gene, on 5 matching bases. The sample was PBMCs. This sequence originates from a woman in her 70s with CD4+ T-cell large granular lymphocyte leukemia. In nucleotides, the sequence is TGTGCCAGCAGTCTAGCTCTATCAACCGGGGAGCTGTTTTTT. It is translated as CASSLALSTGELFF.